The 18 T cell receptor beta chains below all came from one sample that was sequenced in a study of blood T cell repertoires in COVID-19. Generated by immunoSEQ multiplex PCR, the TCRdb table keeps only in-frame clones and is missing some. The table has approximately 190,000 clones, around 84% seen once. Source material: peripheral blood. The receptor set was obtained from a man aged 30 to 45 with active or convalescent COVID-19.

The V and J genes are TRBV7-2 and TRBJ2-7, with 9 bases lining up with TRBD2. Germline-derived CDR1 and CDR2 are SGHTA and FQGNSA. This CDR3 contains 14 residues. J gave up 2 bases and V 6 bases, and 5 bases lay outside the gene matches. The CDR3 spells CASSRLAETYEQYF. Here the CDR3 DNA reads TGTGCCAGCAGTAGACTAGCGGAGACCTACGAGCAGTACTTC.

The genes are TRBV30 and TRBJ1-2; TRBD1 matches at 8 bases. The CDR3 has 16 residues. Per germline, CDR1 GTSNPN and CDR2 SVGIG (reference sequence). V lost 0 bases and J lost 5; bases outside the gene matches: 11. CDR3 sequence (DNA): TGTGCCTGGAGTGTACTTAAACTGGGACAGGCATATGGCTACACCTTC. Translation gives CAWSVLKLGQAYGYTF.

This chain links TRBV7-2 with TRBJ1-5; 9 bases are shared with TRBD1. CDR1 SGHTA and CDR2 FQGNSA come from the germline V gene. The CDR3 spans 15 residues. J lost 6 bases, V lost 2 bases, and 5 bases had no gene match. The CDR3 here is CASSLNRGRGQPQHF. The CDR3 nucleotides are TGTGCCAGCAGCTTAAACAGGGGGCGAGGTCAGCCCCAGCATTTT.

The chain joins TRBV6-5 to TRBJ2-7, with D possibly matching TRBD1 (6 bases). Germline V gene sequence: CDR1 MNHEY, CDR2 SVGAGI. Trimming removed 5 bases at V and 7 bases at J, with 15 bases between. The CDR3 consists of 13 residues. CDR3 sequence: CASSQNRDGEQYV. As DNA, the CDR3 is TGTGCCAGCAGTCAGAACAGGGATGGAGAGCAGTACGTC.

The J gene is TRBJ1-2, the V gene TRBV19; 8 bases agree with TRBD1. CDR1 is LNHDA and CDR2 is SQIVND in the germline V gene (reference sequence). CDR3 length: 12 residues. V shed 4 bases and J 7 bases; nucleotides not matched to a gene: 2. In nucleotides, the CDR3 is TGTGCCAGTAGTAGGGACAGGATTGGCTACACCTTC. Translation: CASSRDRIGYTF. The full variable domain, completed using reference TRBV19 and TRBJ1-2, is DGGITQSPKYLFRKEGQNVTLSCEQNLNHDAMYWYRQDPGQGLRLIYYSQIVNDFQKGDIAEGYSVSREKKESFPLTVTSAQKNPTAFYLCASSRDRIGYTFGSGTRLTVV.

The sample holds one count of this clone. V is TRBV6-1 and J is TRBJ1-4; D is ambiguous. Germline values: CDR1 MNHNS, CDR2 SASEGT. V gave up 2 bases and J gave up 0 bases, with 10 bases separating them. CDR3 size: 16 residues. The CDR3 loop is CASSELRGPTNEKLFF. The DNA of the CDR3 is TGTGCCAGCAGTGAATTGCGCGGTCCAACTAATGAAAAACTGTTTTTT.

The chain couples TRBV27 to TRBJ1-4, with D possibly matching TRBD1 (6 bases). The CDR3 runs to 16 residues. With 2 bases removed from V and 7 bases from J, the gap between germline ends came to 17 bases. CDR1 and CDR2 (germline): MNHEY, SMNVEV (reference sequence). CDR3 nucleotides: TGTGCCAGCAGTTTAAACCCCGCGGGGGGCTCTGAAAAACTGTTTTTT. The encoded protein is CASSLNPAGGSEKLFF. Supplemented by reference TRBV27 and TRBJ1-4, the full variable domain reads EAQVTQNPRYLITVTGKKLTVTCSQNMNHEYMSWYRQDPGLGLRQIYYSMNVEVTDKGDVPEGYKVSRKEKRNFPLILESPSPNQTSLYFCASSLNPAGGSEKLFFGSGTQLSVL.

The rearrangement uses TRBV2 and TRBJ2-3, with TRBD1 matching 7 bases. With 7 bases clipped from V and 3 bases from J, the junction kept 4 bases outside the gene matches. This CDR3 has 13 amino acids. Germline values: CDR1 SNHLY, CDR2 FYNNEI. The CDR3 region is CASTLQGTDTQYF. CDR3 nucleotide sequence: TGTGCCAGCACCCTACAGGGGACAGATACGCAGTATTTT.

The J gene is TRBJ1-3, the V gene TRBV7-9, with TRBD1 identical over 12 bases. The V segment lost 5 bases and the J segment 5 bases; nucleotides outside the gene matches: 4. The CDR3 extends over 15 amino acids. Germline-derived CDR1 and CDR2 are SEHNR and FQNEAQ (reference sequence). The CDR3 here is CASSVGTGGRNTIYF. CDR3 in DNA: TGTGCCAGCAGCGTCGGGACAGGGGGCAGAAACACCATATATTTT. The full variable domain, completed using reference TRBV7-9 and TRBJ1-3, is DTGVSQNPRHKITKRGQNVTFRCDPISEHNRLYWYRQTLGQGPEFLTYFQNEAQLEKSRLLSDRFSAERPKGSFSTLEIQRTEQGDSAMYLCASSVGTGGRNTIYFGEGSWLTVV.

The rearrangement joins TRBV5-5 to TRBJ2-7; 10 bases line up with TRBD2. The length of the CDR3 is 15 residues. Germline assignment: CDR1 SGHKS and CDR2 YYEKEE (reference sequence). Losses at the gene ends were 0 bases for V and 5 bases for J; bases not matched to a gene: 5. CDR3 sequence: CASSLAWLAGDEQYF. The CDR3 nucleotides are TGTGCCAGCAGCTTGGCCTGGCTAGCGGGAGACGAGCAGTACTTC.

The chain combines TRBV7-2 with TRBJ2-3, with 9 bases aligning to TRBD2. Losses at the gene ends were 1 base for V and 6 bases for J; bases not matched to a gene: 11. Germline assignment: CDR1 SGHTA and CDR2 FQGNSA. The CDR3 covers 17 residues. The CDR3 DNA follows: TGTGCCAGCAGCTTAGTAACTAGCGGGCTTAGGGGGGATACGCAGTATTTT. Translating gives CASSLVTSGLRGDTQYF.

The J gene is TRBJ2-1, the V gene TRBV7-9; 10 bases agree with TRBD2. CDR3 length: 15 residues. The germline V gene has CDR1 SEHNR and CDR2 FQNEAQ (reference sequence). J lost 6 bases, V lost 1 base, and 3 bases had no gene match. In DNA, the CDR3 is TGTGCCAGCAGCTTAGAAGCGGGAGGGGTCAATGAGCAGTTCTTC. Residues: CASSLEAGGVNEQFF.

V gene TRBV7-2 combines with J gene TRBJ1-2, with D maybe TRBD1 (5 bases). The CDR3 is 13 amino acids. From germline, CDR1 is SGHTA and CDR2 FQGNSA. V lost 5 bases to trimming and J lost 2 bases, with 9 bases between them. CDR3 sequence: CASSTDRNYGYTF. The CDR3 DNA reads TGTGCCAGCAGCACCGACAGAAACTATGGCTACACCTTC.

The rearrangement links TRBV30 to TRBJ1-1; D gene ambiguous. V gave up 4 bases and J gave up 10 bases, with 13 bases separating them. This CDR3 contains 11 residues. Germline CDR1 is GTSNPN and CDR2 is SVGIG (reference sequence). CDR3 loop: CAWNAGFGAFF. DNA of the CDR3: TGTGCCTGGAACGCGGGGTTTGGAGCTTTCTTT. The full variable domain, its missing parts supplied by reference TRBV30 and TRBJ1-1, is SQTIHQWPATLVQPVGSPLSLECTVEGTSNPNLYWYRQAAGRGLQLLFYSVGIGQISSEVPQNLSASRPQDRQFILSSKKLLLSDSGFYLCAWNAGFGAFFGQGTRLTVV.

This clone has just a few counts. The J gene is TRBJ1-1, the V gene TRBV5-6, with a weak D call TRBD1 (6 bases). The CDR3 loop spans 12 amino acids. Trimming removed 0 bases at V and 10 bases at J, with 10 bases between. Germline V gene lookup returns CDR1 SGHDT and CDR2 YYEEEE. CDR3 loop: CASSLAPDRAFF. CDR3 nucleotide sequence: TGTGCCAGCAGCTTGGCCCCGGACAGAGCTTTCTTT.

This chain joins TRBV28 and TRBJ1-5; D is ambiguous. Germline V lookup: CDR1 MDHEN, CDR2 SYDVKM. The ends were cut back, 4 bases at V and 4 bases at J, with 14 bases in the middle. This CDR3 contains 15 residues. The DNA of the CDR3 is TGTGCCAGCAGTTCCGGGTTAAGGAATAATCAGCCCCAGCATTTT. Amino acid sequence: CASSSGLRNNQPQHF.

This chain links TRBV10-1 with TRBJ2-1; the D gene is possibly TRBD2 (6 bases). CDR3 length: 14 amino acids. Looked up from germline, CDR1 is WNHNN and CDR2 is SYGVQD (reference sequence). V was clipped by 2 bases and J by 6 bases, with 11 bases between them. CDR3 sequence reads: CASSEGTFTNEQFF. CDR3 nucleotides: TGCGCCAGCAGTGAGGGGACTTTCACCAATGAGCAGTTCTTC.

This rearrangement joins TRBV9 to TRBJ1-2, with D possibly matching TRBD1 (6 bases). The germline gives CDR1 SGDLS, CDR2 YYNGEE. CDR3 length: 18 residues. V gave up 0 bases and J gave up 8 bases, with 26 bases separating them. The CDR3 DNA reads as TGTGCCAGCAGCGTAGAGAGTGTGGCCCTAGGGGGGGGAGGCGGCTACACCTTC. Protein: CASSVESVALGGGGGYTF.